These 15 T cell receptor beta chains were all obtained from the same sample, sequenced in a study of PD-L1 blockade in urothelial cancer. Time point described: peripheral blood 6 weeks after treatment start. The assay was immunoSEQ multiplex PCR, and TCRdb's table has in-frame clones only and misses some. The sample carries around 100,000 clones, less than 95% recorded once. The sequencing here drew on PBMCs, taken around atezolizumab (anti-PD-L1) treatment. The receptors shown here come from a man aged 55 to 70 with urothelial cancer.

The V gene is TRBV5-4, the J gene TRBJ2-7; 12 nucleotides match TRBD2. CDR3 length equals 15 residues. V lost 1 base to trimming and J lost 2 bases; unmatched junction nucleotides: 1. Germline values: CDR1 SGHNT, CDR2 YYREEE (reference sequence). Here the CDR3 DNA reads TGTGCCAGCAGCTTGCGGACTAGCGGGACCTACGAGCAGTACTTC. It translates to CASSLRTSGTYEQYF. Using reference TRBV5-4 and TRBJ2-7 for the parts outside the CDR3, the full variable domain is ETGVTQSPTHLIKTRGQQVTLRCSSQSGHNTVSWYQQALGQGPQFIFQYYREEENGRGNFPPRFSGLQFPNYSSELNVNALELDDSALYLCASSLRTSGTYEQYFGPGTRLTVT.

This chain links TRBV6-7 with TRBJ2-1, with 11 nucleotides matching TRBD2. TRBV6-7 is identified as an open reading frame with a role that is uncertain. V was pared by 0 bases and J by 3 bases, with 13 bases of the junction left unmatched. CDR3 length: 20 residues. The CDR3 here is CASSYSKRGASGRFYNEQFF. The CDR3 nucleotides read TGTGCCAGCAGTTACTCGAAACGGGGGGCTAGCGGGAGGTTCTACAATGAGCAGTTCTTC.

The genes are TRBV27 and TRBJ1-2; TRBD1 agrees at 11 bases. In germline, CDR1 is MNHEY, CDR2 SMNVEV (reference sequence). The junction had 7 bases not matched to a gene; V was cut back by 4 bases and J by 3 bases. The CDR3 totals 16 residues. This CDR3 is CASSSRTGGADYGYTF. In DNA form, the CDR3 reads TGTGCCAGCAGTTCCCGGACAGGGGGCGCGGACTATGGCTACACCTTC.

This clone showed up just a few times. This chain connects TRBV30 to TRBJ1-1; 7 positions match TRBD1. The V and J ends lost 0 bases and 8 bases, in that order; junction bases with no gene match: 9. Germline-derived CDR1 and CDR2 are GTSNPN and SVGIG (reference sequence). CDR3 length: 14 residues. CDR3 nucleotides: TGTGCCTGGAGTGTACTCCGGACAGGACGAGAAGCTTTCTTT. It yields the protein CAWSVLRTGREAFF.

The chain is built from TRBV5-1 and TRBJ1-3, with D tentatively TRBD1 (6 bases). Germline lookup yields CDR1 SGHRS and CDR2 YFSETQ. Between the trimmed V and J ends, which lost 2 bases and 0 bases, there was a span of 12 bases. The CDR3 spans 16 residues. CDR3 protein: CASSFGQLGSGNTIYF. The CDR3 DNA sequence: TGCGCCAGCAGCTTCGGACAGCTTGGCTCTGGAAACACCATATATTTT. Full variable domain (outside the CDR3, taken from reference TRBV5-1 and TRBJ1-3): KAGVTQTPRYLIKTRGQQVTLSCSPISGHRSVSWYQQTPGQGLQFLFEYFSETQRNKGNFPGRFSGRQFSNSRSEMNVSTLELGDSALYLCASSFGQLGSGNTIYFGEGSWLTVV.

The chain is built from TRBV5-1 and TRBJ1-4; D unclear. V was trimmed by 0 bases and J by 3 bases, leaving 9 bases between them. The germline V gene encodes CDR1 SGHRS and CDR2 YFSETQ. The CDR3 is made up of 15 amino acids. This CDR3 reads CASSLAPDSNEKLFF. The CDR3 DNA is TGCGCCAGCAGCTTGGCCCCAGACTCTAATGAAAAACTGTTTTTT.

The chain recombines TRBV7-6 with TRBJ1-2, with D perhaps TRBD1 (6 bases). V gave up 5 bases and J gave up 4 bases, with 11 bases separating them. The germline V gene has CDR1 SGHVS and CDR2 FNYEAQ. The CDR3 spans 13 residues. The CDR3 nucleotides read TGTGCCAGCAGCCTAGGACAGCTCTATGGCTACACCTTC. It codes for CASSLGQLYGYTF. Filled out from reference TRBV7-6 and TRBJ1-2, the complete variable domain reads GAGVSQSPRYKVTKRGQDVALRCDPISGHVSLYWYRQALGQGPEFLTYFNYEAQQDKSGLPNDRFSAERPEGSISTLTIQRTEQRDSAMYRCASSLGQLYGYTFGSGTRLTVV.

This rearrangement joins TRBV7-2 to TRBJ2-7; TRBD1 agrees at 9 bases. The V segment lost 5 bases and the J segment 6 bases; nucleotides outside the gene matches: 8. The CDR3 extends over 14 amino acids. Germline assignment: CDR1 SGHTA and CDR2 FQGNSA. The DNA of the CDR3 is TGTGCCAGCAGCGCGACAGGGGGATTTCGCGAGCAGTACTTC. Its translation is CASSATGGFREQYF.

The V gene is TRBV5-5, the J gene TRBJ2-1, with TRBD2 as a possible D gene (6 bases). Trimming removed 0 bases at V and 8 bases at J, with 9 bases between. Germline V gene lookup returns CDR1 SGHKS and CDR2 YYEKEE (reference sequence). This CDR3 is built from 13 residues. CDR3 loop: CASSLVSGDEQFF. DNA for the CDR3: TGTGCCAGCAGCTTGGTATCGGGGGATGAGCAGTTCTTC.

The V call is TRBV2, the J call TRBJ2-2, with D possibly being TRBD1 (5 bases). There are 17 residues in the CDR3. CDR1 is SNHLY and CDR2 is FYNNEI in the germline V gene. Between the trimmed V and J ends, which lost 2 bases and 3 bases, there was a span of 16 bases. The CDR3 DNA follows: TGTGCCAGCAGTGAACTGTTGGGCAGGGTGGACACCGGGGAGCTGTTTTTT. It yields the protein CASSELLGRVDTGELFF.

The table lists this clone with a few counts. The V and J genes are TRBV4-3 and TRBJ2-3, with 9 bases lining up with TRBD1. The germline CDR1 and CDR2 sequences are LGHNA and YSLEER. Losses at the gene ends were 4 bases for V and 4 bases for J; bases not matched to a gene: 6. This CDR3 comprises 15 residues. CDR3 nucleotide sequence: TGCGCCAGCAGCCCCCGACAGGGGGGCTCAGATACGCAGTATTTT. This gives the protein CASSPRQGGSDTQYF.

This chain joins TRBV7-2 and TRBJ2-3; 13 bases line up with TRBD2. V gave up 5 bases and J gave up 4 bases; unmatched junction bases: 15. The CDR3 spans 19 residues. Germline V gives CDR1 SGHTA, CDR2 FQGNSA. The chain's CDR3 is CASSLWGPLAGGQADTQYF. DNA for the CDR3: TGTGCCAGCAGCCTATGGGGCCCACTAGCGGGGGGGCAGGCAGATACGCAGTATTTT.

The chain couples TRBV28 to TRBJ1-5; TRBD1 matches at 10 bases. Germline V gene data show CDR1 as MDHEN and CDR2 as SYDVKM. With 3 bases clipped from V and 6 bases from J, the junction kept 2 bases outside the gene matches. The CDR3 runs 14 residues. The CDR3 loop is CASSLGQGSQPQHF. CDR3 nucleotides: TGTGCCAGCAGTTTGGGACAGGGGTCTCAGCCCCAGCATTTT. The full variable domain, in which reference TRBV28 and TRBJ1-5 provide the parts outside the CDR3, is DVKVTQSSRYLVKRTGEKVFLECVQDMDHENMFWYRQDPGLGLRLIYFSYDVKMKEKGDIPEGYSVSREKKERFSLILESASTNQTSMYLCASSLGQGSQPQHFGDGTRLSIL.

The sample holds one count of this clone. This rearrangement joins TRBV5-6 to TRBJ2-2, with a weak D call TRBD1 (6 bases). The CDR3 is made up of 16 amino acids. Trimming removed 0 bases at V and 6 bases at J, with 15 bases between. In germline, CDR1 is SGHDT, CDR2 YYEEEE. The CDR3 sequence: CASSLGGRGYAGELFF. CDR3 in DNA: TGTGCCAGCAGCTTGGGAGGTAGGGGGTACGCCGGGGAGCTGTTTTTT.

A word on this clone: Other DNA sequences in the sample encode the same CDR3. The chain recombines TRBV7-2 with TRBJ2-5, with D possibly TRBD2 on 5 matching bases. The CDR3 contains 13 residues. Trimming shortened V by 1 base and J by 5 bases, and 8 bases separated the two germline ends. Germline CDR1 reads SGHTA; CDR2 reads FQGNSA. The CDR3 here is CASSLVGGETQYF. CDR3 in DNA: TGTGCCAGCAGCTTAGTAGGCGGGGAGACCCAGTACTTC.